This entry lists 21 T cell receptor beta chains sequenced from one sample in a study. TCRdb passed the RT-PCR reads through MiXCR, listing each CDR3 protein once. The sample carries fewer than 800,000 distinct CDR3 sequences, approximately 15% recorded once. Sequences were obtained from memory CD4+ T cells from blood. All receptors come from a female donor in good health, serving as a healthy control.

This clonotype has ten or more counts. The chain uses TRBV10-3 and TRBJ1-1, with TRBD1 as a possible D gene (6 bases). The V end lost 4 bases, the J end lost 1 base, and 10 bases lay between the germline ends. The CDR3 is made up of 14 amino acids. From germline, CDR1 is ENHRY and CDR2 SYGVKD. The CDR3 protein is CAISVGGGNTEAFF. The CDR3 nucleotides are TGTGCCATCAGTGTAGGAGGGGGGAACACTGAAGCTTTCTTT.

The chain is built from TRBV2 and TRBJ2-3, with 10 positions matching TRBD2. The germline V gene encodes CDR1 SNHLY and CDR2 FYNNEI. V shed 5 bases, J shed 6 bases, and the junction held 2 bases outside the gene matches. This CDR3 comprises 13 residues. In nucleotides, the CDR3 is TGTGCCAGCAGTTCACTAGCGGGGGATACGCAGTATTTT. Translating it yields CASSSLAGDTQYF.

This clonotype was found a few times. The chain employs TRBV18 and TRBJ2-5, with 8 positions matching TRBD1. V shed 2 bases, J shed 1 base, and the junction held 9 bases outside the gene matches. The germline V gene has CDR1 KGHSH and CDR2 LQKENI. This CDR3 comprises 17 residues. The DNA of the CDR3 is TGTGCCAGCTCACCAACACAGGGGGTGAGAGGCCAAGAGACCCAGTACTTC. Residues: CASSPTQGVRGQETQYF.

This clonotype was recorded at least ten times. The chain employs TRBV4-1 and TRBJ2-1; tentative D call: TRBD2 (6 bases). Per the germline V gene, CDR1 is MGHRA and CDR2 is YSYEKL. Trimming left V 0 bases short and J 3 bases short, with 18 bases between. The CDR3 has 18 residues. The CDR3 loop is CASSQDRRASAVYNEQFF. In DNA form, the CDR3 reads TGCGCCAGCAGCCAAGATAGGAGGGCTAGCGCAGTCTACAATGAGCAGTTCTTC.

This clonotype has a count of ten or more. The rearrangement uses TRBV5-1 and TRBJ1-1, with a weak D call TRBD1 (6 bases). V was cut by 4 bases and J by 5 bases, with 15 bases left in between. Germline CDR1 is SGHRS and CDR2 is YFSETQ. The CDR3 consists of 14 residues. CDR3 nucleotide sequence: TGCGCCAGCAGCATTAACAGGGTTTCTACTGAAGCTTTCTTT. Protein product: CASSINRVSTEAFF.

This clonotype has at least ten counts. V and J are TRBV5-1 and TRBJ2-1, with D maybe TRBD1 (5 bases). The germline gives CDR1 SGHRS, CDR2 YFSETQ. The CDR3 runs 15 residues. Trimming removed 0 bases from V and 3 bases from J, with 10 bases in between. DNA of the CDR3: TGCGCCAGCAGCTTGGGAGACAGCTACTACAATGAGCAGTTCTTC. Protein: CASSLGDSYYNEQFF.

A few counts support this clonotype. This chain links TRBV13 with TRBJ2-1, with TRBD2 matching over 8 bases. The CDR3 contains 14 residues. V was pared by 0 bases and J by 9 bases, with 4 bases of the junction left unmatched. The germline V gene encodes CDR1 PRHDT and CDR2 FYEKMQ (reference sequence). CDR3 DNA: TGTGCCAGCAGCTTAGGGTCGAGCGGGAGTGAGCAGTTCTTC. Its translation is CASSLGSSGSEQFF.

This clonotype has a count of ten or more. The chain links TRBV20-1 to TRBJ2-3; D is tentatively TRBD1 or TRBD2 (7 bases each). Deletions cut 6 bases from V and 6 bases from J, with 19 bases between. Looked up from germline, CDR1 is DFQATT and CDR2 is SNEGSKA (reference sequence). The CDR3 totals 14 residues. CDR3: CSAAQQGRADTQYF. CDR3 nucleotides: TGCAGTGCCGCCCAACAGGGGAGGGCCGATACGCAGTATTTT.

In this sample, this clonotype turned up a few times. CDR3 region: CASSFRPDSLKGTDTQYF. The DNA for the CDR3 is TGTGCCAGCAGTTTCCGTCCCGACAGTTTGAAAGGCACAGATACGCAGTATTTT. This sequence joins TRBV27 and TRBJ2-3, with D perhaps TRBD1 (5 bases). The V and J ends lost 3 bases and 1 base respectively, with 20 bases between them. The CDR3 is made up of 18 amino acids. CDR1 is MNHEY and CDR2 is SMNVEV in the germline V gene (reference sequence).

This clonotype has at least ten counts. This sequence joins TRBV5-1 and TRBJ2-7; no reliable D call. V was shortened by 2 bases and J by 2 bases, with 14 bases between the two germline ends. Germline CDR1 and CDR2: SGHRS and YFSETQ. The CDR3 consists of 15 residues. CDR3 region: CASSFSQPETYEQYF. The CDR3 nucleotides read TGCGCCAGCAGCTTTTCACAGCCAGAGACCTACGAGCAGTACTTC. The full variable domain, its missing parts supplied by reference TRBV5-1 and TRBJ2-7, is KAGVTQTPRYLIKTRGQQVTLSCSPISGHRSVSWYQQTPGQGLQFLFEYFSETQRNKGNFPGRFSGRQFSNSRSEMNVSTLELGDSALYLCASSFSQPETYEQYFGPGTRLTVT.

CDR3 coding DNA: TGTGCCAGCAGCGGGACAGGCGGGTTGAACATTCAGTACTTC. Translating gives CASSGTGGLNIQYF. The chain carries TRBV6-1 and TRBJ2-4, with 8 nucleotides matching TRBD1. CDR3 length: 14 amino acids. J lost 7 bases, V lost 6 bases, and 8 bases had no gene match. Germline V gene data show CDR1 as MNHNS and CDR2 as SASEGT.

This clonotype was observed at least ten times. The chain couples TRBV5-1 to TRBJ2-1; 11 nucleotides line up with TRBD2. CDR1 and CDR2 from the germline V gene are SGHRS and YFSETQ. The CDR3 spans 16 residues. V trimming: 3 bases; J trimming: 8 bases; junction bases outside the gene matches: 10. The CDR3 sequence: CASSSPHSGRADEQFF. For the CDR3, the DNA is TGCGCCAGCAGCTCACCGCATAGCGGGAGGGCCGATGAGCAGTTCTTC.

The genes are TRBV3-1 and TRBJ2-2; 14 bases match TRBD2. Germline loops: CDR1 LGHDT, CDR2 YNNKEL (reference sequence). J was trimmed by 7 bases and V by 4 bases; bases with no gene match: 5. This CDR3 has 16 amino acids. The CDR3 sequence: CASSRWTSGRSGELFF. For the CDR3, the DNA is TGTGCCAGCAGCCGGTGGACTAGCGGGAGGAGCGGGGAGCTGTTTTTT.

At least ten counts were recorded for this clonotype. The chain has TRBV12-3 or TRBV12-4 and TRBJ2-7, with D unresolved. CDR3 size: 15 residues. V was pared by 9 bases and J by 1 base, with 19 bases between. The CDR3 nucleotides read TGTGCCAGTCCCCCCAGTGCCGGAAAGTCCTACGAGCAGTACTTC. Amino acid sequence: CASPPSAGKSYEQYF.

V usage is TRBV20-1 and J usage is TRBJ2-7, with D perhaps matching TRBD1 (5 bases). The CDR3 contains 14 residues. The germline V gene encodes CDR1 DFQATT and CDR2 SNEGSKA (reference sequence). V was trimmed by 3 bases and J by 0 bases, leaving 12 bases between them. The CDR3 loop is CSASHRSLSYEQYF. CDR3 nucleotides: TGCAGTGCTAGCCACAGGTCCCTCTCCTACGAGCAGTACTTC.

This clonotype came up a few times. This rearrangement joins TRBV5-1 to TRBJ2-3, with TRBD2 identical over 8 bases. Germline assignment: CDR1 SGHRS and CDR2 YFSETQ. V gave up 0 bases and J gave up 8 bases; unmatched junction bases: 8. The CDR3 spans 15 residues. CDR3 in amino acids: CASSLAPTSAGTQYF. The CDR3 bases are TGCGCCAGCAGCTTGGCCCCGACTAGCGCGGGTACGCAGTATTTT.

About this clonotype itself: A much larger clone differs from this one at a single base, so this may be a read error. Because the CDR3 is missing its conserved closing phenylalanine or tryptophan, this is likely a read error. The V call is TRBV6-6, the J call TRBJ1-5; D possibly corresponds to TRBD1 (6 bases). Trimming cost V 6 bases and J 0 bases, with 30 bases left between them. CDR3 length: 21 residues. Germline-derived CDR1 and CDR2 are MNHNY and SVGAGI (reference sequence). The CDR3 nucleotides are TGTGCCAGCAGCCGACAGGACATACAGGGTCGATGGGGGGATAGCAATCAGCCCCAGCATCTT. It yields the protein CASSRQDIQGRWGDSNQPQHL.

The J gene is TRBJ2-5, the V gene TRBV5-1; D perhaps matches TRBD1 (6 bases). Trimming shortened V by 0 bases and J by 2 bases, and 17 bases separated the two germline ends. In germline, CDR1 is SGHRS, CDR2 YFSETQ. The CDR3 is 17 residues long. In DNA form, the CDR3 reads TGCGCCAGCAGCTTGGGGGGCTCGACAGGAGCACAAGAGACCCAGTACTTC. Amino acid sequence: CASSLGGSTGAQETQYF.

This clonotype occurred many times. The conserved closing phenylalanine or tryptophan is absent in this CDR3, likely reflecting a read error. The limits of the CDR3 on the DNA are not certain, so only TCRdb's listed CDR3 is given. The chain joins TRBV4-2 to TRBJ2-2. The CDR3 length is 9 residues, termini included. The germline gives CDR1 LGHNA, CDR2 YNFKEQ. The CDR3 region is CASSQDQTA.

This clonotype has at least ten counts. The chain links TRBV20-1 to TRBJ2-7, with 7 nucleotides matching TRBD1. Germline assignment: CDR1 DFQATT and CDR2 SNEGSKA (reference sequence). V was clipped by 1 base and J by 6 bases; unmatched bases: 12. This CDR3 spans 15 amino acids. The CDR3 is CSARGLGTETPEQYF. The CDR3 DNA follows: TGCAGTGCTAGAGGCTTAGGGACAGAAACCCCCGAGCAGTACTTC.

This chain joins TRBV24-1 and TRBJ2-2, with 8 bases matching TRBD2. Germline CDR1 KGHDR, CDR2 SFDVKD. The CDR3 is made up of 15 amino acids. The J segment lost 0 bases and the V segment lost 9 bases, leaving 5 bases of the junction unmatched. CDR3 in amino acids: CATGQAGANTGELFF. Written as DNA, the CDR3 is TGTGCCACCGGGCAAGCGGGAGCGAACACCGGGGAGCTGTTTTTT.